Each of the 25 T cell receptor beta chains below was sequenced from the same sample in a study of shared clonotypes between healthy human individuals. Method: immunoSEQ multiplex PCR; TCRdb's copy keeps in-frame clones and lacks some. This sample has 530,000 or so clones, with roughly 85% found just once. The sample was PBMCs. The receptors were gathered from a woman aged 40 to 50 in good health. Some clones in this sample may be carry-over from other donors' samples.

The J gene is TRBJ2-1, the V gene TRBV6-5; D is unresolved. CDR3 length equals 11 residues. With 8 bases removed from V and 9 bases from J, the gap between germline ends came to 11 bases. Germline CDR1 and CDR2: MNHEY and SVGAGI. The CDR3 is CASYPVSEQFF. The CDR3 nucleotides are TGTGCCAGCTACCCCGTCAGTGAGCAGTTCTTC.

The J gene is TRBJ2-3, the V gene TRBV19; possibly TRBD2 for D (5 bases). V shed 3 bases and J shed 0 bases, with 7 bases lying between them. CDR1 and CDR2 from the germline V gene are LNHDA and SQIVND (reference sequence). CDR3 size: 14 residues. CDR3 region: CASSIWRSTDTQYF. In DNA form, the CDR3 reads TGTGCCAGTAGTATTTGGAGGAGCACAGATACGCAGTATTTT.

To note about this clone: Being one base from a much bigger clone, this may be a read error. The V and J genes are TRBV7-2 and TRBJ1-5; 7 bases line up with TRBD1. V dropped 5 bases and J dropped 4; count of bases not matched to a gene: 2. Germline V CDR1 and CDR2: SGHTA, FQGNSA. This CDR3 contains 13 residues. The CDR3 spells CASSRDRNQPQHF. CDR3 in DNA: TGTGCCAGCAGCCGGGACAGAAATCAGCCCCAGCATTTT. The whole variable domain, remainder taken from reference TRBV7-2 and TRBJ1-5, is GAGVSQSPSNKVTEKGKDVELRCDPISGHTALYWYRQSLGQGLEFLIYFQGNSAPDKSGLPSDRFSAERTGGSVSTLTIQRTQQEDSAVYLCASSRDRNQPQHFGDGTRLSIL.

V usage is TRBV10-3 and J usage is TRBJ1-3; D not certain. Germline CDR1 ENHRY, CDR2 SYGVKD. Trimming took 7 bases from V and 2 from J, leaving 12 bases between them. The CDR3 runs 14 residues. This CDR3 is CAINSERTGNTIYF. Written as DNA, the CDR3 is TGTGCCATCAATAGTGAGAGAACTGGAAACACCATATATTTT.

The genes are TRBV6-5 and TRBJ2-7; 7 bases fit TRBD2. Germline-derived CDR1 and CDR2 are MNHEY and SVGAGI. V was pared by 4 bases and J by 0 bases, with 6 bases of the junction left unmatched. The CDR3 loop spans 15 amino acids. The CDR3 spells CASSSGRGVSYEQYF. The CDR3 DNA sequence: TGTGCCAGCAGTTCGGGGAGGGGCGTCTCCTACGAGCAGTACTTC.

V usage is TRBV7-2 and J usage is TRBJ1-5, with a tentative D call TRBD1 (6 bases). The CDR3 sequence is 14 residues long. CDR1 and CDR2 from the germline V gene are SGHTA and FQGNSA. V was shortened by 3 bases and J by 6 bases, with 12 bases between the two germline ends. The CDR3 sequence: CASSFAGGFQPQHF. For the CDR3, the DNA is TGTGCCAGCAGCTTCGCGGGGGGCTTTCAGCCCCAGCATTTT.

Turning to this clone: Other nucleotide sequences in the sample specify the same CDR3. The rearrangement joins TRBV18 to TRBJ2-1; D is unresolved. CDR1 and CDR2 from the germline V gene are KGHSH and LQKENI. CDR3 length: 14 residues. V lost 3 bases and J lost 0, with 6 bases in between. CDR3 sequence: CASSPTRSYNEQFF. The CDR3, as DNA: TGTGCCAGCTCACCTACCCGCTCCTACAATGAGCAGTTCTTC.

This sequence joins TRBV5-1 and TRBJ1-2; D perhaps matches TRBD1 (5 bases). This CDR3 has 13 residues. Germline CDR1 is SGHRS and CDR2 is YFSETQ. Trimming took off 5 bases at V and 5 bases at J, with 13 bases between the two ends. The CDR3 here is CASRPDSPYGYTF. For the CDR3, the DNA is TGCGCCAGCAGACCAGACAGCCCGTATGGCTACACCTTC.

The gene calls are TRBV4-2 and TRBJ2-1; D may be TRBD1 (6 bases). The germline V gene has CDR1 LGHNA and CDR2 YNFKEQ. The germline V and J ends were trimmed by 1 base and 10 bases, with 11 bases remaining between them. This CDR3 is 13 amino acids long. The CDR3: CASSQVRGWEQFF. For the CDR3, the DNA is TGTGCCAGCAGCCAAGTCAGGGGCTGGGAGCAGTTCTTC.

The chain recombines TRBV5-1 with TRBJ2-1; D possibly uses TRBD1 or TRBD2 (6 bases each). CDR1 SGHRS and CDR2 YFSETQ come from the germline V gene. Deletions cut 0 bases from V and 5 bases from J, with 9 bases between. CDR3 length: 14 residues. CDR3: CASSLEGGHNEQFF. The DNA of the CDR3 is TGCGCCAGCAGCTTGGAGGGGGGCCACAATGAGCAGTTCTTC.

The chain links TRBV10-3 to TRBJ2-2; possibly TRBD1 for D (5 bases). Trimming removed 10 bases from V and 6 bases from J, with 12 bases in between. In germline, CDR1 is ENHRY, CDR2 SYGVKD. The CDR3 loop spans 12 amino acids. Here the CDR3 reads CATAKGPGELFF. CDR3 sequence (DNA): TGTGCCACCGCGAAGGGGCCCGGGGAGCTGTTTTTT.

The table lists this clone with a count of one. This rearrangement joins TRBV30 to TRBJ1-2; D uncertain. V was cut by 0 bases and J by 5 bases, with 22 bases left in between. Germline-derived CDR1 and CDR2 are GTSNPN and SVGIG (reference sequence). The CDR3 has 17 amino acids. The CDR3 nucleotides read TGTGCCTGGAGTGTTAGTTGGCACCACACCCGTTTGTATGGCTACACCTTC. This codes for CAWSVSWHHTRLYGYTF.

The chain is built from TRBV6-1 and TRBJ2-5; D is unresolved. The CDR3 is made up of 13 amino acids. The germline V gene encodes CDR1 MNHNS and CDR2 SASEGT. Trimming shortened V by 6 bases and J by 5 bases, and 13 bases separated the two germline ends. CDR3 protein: CASSTQNWETQYF. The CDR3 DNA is TGTGCCAGCAGCACACAAAACTGGGAGACCCAGTACTTC.

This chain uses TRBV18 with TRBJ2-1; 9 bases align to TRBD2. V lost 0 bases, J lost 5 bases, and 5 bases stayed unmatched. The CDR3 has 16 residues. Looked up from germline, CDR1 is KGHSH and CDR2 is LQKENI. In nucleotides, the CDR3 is TGTGCCAGCTCACCACCGGCGACTAGCGGCCACAATGAGCAGTTCTTC. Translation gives CASSPPATSGHNEQFF.

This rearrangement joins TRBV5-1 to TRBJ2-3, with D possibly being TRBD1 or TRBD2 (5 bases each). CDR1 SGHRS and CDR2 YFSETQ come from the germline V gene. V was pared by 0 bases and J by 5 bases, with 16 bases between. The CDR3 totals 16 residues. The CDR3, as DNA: TGCGCCAGCAGCTTGGCCCAGCTTAGTGGGGGAGATACGCAGTATTTT. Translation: CASSLAQLSGGDTQYF.

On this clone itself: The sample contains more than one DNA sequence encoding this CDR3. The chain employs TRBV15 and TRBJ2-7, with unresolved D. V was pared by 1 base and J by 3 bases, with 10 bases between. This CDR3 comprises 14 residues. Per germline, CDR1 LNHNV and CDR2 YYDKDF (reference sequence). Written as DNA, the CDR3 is TGTGCCACCAGCAGAGCGGGCCCTATCTACGAGCAGTACTTC. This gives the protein CATSRAGPIYEQYF.

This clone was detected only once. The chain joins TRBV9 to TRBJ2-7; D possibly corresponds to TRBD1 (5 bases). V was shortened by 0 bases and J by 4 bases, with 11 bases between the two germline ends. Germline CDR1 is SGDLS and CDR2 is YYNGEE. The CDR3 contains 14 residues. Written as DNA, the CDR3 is TGTGCCAGCAGCGTAGGGTCAGGGCCTTACGAGCAGTACTTC. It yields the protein CASSVGSGPYEQYF.

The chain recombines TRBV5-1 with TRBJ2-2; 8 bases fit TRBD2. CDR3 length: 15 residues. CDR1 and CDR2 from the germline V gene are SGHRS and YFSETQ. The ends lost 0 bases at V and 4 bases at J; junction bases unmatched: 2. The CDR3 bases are TGCGCCAGCAGCTTGGGTGGGACTAGCACCGGGGAGCTGTTTTTT. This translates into CASSLGGTSTGELFF.

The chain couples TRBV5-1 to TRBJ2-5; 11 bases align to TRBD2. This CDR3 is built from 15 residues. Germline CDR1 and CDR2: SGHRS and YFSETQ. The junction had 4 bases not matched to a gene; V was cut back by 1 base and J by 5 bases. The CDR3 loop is CASSLRTSGSETQYF. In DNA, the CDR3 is TGCGCCAGCAGCTTGCGGACTAGCGGGTCGGAGACCCAGTACTTC. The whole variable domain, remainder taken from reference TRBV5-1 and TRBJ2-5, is KAGVTQTPRYLIKTRGQQVTLSCSPISGHRSVSWYQQTPGQGLQFLFEYFSETQRNKGNFPGRFSGRQFSNSRSEMNVSTLELGDSALYLCASSLRTSGSETQYFGPGTRLLVL.

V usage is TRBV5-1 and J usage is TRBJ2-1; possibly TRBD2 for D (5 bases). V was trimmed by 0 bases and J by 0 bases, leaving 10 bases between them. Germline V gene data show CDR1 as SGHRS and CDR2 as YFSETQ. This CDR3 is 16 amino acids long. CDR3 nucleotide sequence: TGCGCCAGCAGCTTGGTGTCGGGATACTCCTACAATGAGCAGTTCTTC. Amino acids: CASSLVSGYSYNEQFF.

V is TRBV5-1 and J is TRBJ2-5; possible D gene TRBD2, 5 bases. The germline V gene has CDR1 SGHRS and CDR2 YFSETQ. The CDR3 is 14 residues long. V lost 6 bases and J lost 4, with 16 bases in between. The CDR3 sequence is CASTLGGSRETQYF. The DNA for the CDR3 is TGCGCCAGCACCCTTGGTGGGAGTCGAGAGACCCAGTACTTC.

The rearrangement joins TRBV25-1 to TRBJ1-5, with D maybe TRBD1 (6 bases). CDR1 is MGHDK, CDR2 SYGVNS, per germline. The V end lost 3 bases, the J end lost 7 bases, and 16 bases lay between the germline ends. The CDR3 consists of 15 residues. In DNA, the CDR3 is TGTGCCAGCAGTGAGGCGGACAGAAAGAAACAGCCCCAGCATTTT. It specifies CASSEADRKKQPQHF. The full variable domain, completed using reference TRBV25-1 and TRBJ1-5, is EADIYQTPRYLVIGTGKKITLECSQTMGHDKMYWYQQDPGMELHLIHYSYGVNSTEKGDLSSESTVSRIRTEHFPLTLESARPSHTSQYLCASSEADRKKQPQHFGDGTRLSIL.

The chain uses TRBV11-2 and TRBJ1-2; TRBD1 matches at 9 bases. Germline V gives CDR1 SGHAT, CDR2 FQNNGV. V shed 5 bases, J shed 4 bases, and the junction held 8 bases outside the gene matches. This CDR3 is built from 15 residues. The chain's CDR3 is CASSPGTGSTYGYTF. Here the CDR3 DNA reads TGTGCCAGCAGCCCCGGGACAGGGAGCACCTATGGCTACACCTTC.

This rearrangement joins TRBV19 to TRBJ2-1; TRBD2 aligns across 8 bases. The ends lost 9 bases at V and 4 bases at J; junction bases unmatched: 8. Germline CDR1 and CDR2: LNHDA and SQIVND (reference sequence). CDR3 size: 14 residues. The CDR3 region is CASKRGLDYNEQFF. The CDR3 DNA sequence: TGTGCCAGCAAGCGGGGACTAGATTACAATGAGCAGTTCTTC.

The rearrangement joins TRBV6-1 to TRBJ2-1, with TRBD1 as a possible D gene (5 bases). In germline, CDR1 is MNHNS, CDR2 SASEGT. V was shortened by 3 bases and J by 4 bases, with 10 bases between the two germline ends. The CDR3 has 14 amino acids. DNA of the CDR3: TGTGCCAGCAGTGACGCAGGGTTGTACAATGAGCAGTTCTTC. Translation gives CASSDAGLYNEQFF.